This T cell receptor (beta chain) was observed in a study of blood T cell repertoires in COVID-19. Overall study: PBMCs, B-cell-depleted T cells, or T cells were the source of the cDNA or gDNA that made up the material.

The data were produced by immunoSEQ multiplex PCR, yet TCRdb's version contains in-frame clones alone and is incomplete. Of 200,000 to 300,000 clones in the sample, approximately 89% were seen once. The germline CDR1 and CDR2 sequences are GTSNPN and SVGIG (reference sequence). V dropped 0 bases and J dropped 6 bases, with 9 bases sitting between them. This CDR3 has 13 amino acids. This study enrolled people aged about 18 to 100 from under 25 US geographic areas. Donors were grouped by their self-reported clinical history. Sequences were obtained from PBMCs or T cells enriched from blood (not recorded which). The clonotype comes from a woman aged 40 to 50 who had been exposed to COVID-19. The rearrangement uses TRBV30 and TRBJ2-1; D unclear. CDR3 nucleotides: TGTGCCTGGAGTGTAGAGTCTGGCAATGAGCAGTTCTTC. Its protein is CAWSVESGNEQFF.